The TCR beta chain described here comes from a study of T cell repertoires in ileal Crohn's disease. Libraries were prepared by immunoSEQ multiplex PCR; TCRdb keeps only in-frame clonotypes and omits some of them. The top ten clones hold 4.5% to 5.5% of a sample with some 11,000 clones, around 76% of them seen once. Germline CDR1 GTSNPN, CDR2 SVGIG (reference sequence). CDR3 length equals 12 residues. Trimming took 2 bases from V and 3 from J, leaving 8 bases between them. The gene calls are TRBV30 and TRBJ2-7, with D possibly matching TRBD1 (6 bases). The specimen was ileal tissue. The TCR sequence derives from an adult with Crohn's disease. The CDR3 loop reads CAWSWTDYEQYF. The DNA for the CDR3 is TGTGCCTGGAGTTGGACAGACTACGAGCAGTACTTC.